These 14 T cell receptor beta chains were all obtained from the same sample, sequenced in a study of T cells after yellow fever vaccination. TCRdb re-called the 5' RACE reads through MiXCR, storing one row per CDR3 protein. The sample yields around 150,000 distinct CDR3 sequences, approximately 6.7% seen once. Sequences were derived from CD4+ T cells sorted from PBMCs, sampled more than 4 days after the first yellow fever vaccination. These receptors were collected from a man aged 18 to 30 who received the YFV17D yellow fever vaccine.

This clonotype has at least ten counts. V is TRBV11-2 and J is TRBJ2-7, with D perhaps matching TRBD2 (5 bases). The CDR3 runs 13 residues. Looked up from germline, CDR1 is SGHAT and CDR2 is FQNNGV. Trimming took 4 bases from V and 7 from J, leaving 14 bases between them. DNA of the CDR3: TGTGCCAGCAGCTCGTCCGGGGTGGGAGAGCAGTACGTC. It codes for CASSSSGVGEQYV.

The chain employs TRBV9 and TRBJ2-3, with a weak D call TRBD1 (5 bases). The germline CDR1 and CDR2 sequences are SGDLS and YYNGEE. The CDR3 consists of 12 residues. V was pared by 6 bases and J by 5 bases, with 10 bases between. CDR3 bases: TGTGCCAGCACCAGGGTAGGAGATACGCAGTATTTT. Protein product: CASTRVGDTQYF.

This sequence joins TRBV29-1 and TRBJ2-3, with TRBD1 matching 7 bases. The ends lost 7 bases at V and 2 bases at J; junction bases unmatched: 9. Per the germline V gene, CDR1 is SQVTM and CDR2 is ANQGSEA. The CDR3 contains 14 residues. CDR3 sequence: CSGRDSSFTDTQYF. The CDR3 DNA reads as TGCAGCGGACGGGACAGCTCCTTCACAGATACGCAGTATTTT.

In its sample, this clonotype was seen a few times. The V call is TRBV6-5, the J call TRBJ1-6; TRBD1 is a possible D gene (5 bases). Germline CDR1 and CDR2: MNHEY and SVGAGI. Trimming stripped 5 bases from V and 10 bases from J, with 24 bases between. This CDR3 spans 17 amino acids. The CDR3 loop reads CASSTPSGQGVGSPLHF. The CDR3 coding sequence is TGTGCCAGCAGTACACCGAGTGGGCAGGGCGTCGGGTCACCCCTCCACTTT.

The chain carries TRBV30 and TRBJ2-5, with a weak D call TRBD2 (6 bases). Germline V gene data show CDR1 as GTSNPN and CDR2 as SVGIG (reference sequence). Trimming removed 3 bases at V and 1 base at J, with 9 bases between. This CDR3 is built from 13 residues. CDR3 sequence reads: CAWSPGLQETQYF. Written as DNA, the CDR3 is TGTGCCTGGAGCCCGGGACTCCAAGAGACCCAGTACTTC.

The chain uses TRBV6-2 or TRBV6-3 and TRBJ1-2; the D gene is possibly TRBD1 (5 bases). V lost 0 bases and J 0 bases, leaving 26 bases between the germline ends. Germline CDR1 is MNHEY and CDR2 is SVGEGT. CDR3 length: 21 residues. Written as DNA, the CDR3 is TGTGCCAGCAGTTACTCGACCCCGGGGCTCGGCCGATTAGAAGCTAACTATGGCTACACCTTC. Translation: CASSYSTPGLGRLEANYGYTF.

This clonotype was seen at least ten times. The V call is TRBV7-2, the J call TRBJ1-5, with a tentative D call TRBD1 (6 bases). The ends were cut back, 5 bases at V and 2 bases at J, with 16 bases in the middle. Looked up from germline, CDR1 is SGHTA and CDR2 is FQGNSA. The CDR3 covers 16 residues. The CDR3 reads CASSPGGGAGNQPQHF. In DNA form, the CDR3 reads TGTGCCAGCAGCCCCGGGGGGGGCGCGGGCAATCAGCCCCAGCATTTT.

This clonotype was counted at least ten times. The V gene is TRBV12-3 or TRBV12-4, the J gene TRBJ2-7; perhaps TRBD2 as D (5 bases). The CDR3 is 15 residues long. Trimming removed 5 bases from V and 0 bases from J, with 14 bases in between. The CDR3 spells CASSPGGSSSYEQYF. The CDR3 region has the DNA TGTGCCAGCAGTCCCGGCGGGTCCTCCTCCTACGAGCAGTACTTC.

This clonotype was counted ten times or more. The chain carries TRBV5-7 and TRBJ2-7, with D maybe TRBD1 (5 bases). TRBV5-7 is treated as an ORF (open reading frame) with a function not yet certain. The length of the CDR3 is 15 residues. Trimming left V 4 bases short and J 0 bases short, with 14 bases between. CDR3 amino acids: CASSPTDRSSYEQYF. CDR3 nucleotides: TGTGCCAGCAGCCCGACAGACCGAAGCTCCTACGAGCAGTACTTC.

This clonotype was counted a few times. The gene calls are TRBV18 and TRBJ2-1; TRBD1 aligns across 9 bases. The CDR3 sequence is 15 residues long. After removal of 3 bases from V and 8 bases from J, the junction contained 8 bases not matched to a gene. Germline lookup yields CDR1 KGHSH and CDR2 LQKENI. CDR3 sequence (DNA): TGTGCCAGCTCACCCCGGGACAGGGAGAAGGATGAGCAGTTCTTC. It translates to CASSPRDREKDEQFF.

This clonotype occurred a few times. This chain uses TRBV15 with TRBJ2-6; no reliable D call. V gave up 8 bases and J gave up 0 bases, with 17 bases separating them. This CDR3 has 17 residues. Germline CDR1 is LNHNV and CDR2 is YYDKDF (reference sequence). CDR3 coding DNA: TGTGCCACCGGCCGCAGGAGACGGTTCTCTGGGGCCAACGTCCTGACTTTC. It specifies CATGRRRRFSGANVLTF.

This clonotype was detected ten times or more. V gene TRBV27 combines with J gene TRBJ1-1, with 8 bases fitting TRBD1. CDR3 size: 14 residues. Germline V gene lookup returns CDR1 MNHEY and CDR2 SMNVEV (reference sequence). V was clipped by 2 bases and J by 11 bases; unmatched bases: 10. CDR3 coding DNA: TGTGCCAGCAGTTTAGAAGGAACAGGGGGACGGGCTTTCTTT. Amino acids: CASSLEGTGGRAFF.

A word on this clonotype: A read error may explain this, as a much larger clone is one base away. The chain employs TRBV5-1 and TRBJ2-7; 11 nucleotides match TRBD2. This CDR3 comprises 16 residues. Per the germline V gene, CDR1 is SGHRS and CDR2 is YFSETQ. J gave up 5 bases and V 5 bases, and 12 bases lay outside the gene matches. The CDR3 is CASRESTSGVRHEQYF. The DNA for the CDR3 is TGCGCCAGCAGAGAGTCGACTAGCGGGGTGAGGCACGAGCAGTACTTC.

This clonotype was observed at least ten times. The V and J genes are TRBV7-2 and TRBJ2-7; D is ambiguous. Germline V gene lookup returns CDR1 SGHTA and CDR2 FQGNSA. V dropped 5 bases and J dropped 4 bases, with 6 bases sitting between them. The CDR3 loop spans 11 amino acids. The CDR3 nucleotides read TGTGCCAGCAGCCCACAGTACGAGCAGTACTTC. Encoded protein: CASSPQYEQYF. The entire variable domain, with the rest obtained from reference TRBV7-2 and TRBJ2-7, is as follows: GAGVSQSPSNKVTEKGKDVELRCDPISGHTALYWYRQSLGQGLEFLIYFQGNSAPDKSGLPSDRFSAERTGGSVSTLTIQRTQQEDSAVYLCASSPQYEQYFGPGTRLTVT.